The source of this T cell receptor beta chain is a study of cytomegalovirus exposure and HLA in healthy donors. This clone was counted once. Its antigen is unknown. Study conclusions and caveats: Reportedly, diagnosis of cytomegalovirus status by the classifier showed high specificity and sensitivity. There were 150 to 200 TCR beta chains listed as cytomegalovirus-associated. Analysis performed later found more than 15,000 TCR beta sequences associated with HLA alleles at 0.05 false discovery rate.

The PCR used 60 Vbeta and 13 Jbeta primers. The data were produced by immunoSEQ multiplex PCR, yet TCRdb's version contains in-frame clones alone and is incomplete. The table has about 130,000 clones, approximately 84% seen once. The ends lost 5 bases at V and 9 bases at J; junction bases unmatched: 15. Per germline, CDR1 GTSNPN and CDR2 SVGIG (reference sequence). This CDR3 is 15 amino acids long. This chain joins TRBV30 and TRBJ1-5; 8 bases are a match to TRBD1. The source of this sequence is a woman aged 18-30 years in good health and CMV-seronegative. The sample comprised PBMCs. CDR3 in amino acids: CAWAGGQGTIWPQHF. CDR3 bases: TGTGCCTGGGCCGGCGGACAGGGTACAATTTGGCCCCAGCATTTT.